The clone carrying this T cell receptor (beta chain) occurred a few times. RNA extraction and reverse transcription yielded cDNA as sequencing template. Assay: immunoSEQ multiplex PCR; the TCRdb copy retains only in-frame clones and omits some. The sample yields roughly 76,000 clones, around 29% seen once. This sample was taken from a study of CD8+ T cells in alopecia areata. Study at large: The drug, oral tofacitinib, was given to treated patients at 5 to 10 mg twice daily.

Treatment: oral pan-JAK inhibitor, 5-10 mg twice daily. CDR3 size: 16 residues. Trimming left V 3 bases short and J 5 bases short, with 19 bases between. The germline V gene encodes CDR1 LNHDA and CDR2 SQIVND (reference sequence). V usage is TRBV19 and J usage is TRBJ1-2; maybe TRBD1 (6 bases). The starting material was CD8+ T cells sorted from blood, obtained at week 4, from a patient treated with tofacitinib. The source of this sequence is a human donor with alopecia areata. The CDR3 is CASSMLSSQGLYGYTF. DNA of the CDR3: TGTGCCAGTAGTATGCTTTCTTCGCAGGGGCTATATGGCTACACCTTC.